This TCR beta chain was found in a study of T-cell reconstitution after alpha-beta-depleted transplantation in children. Preparation of the TCRbeta library was carried out with unique molecular identifiers. TCRdb itself ran the PCR reads through MiXCR, one entry per CDR3 protein. Among some 500,000 distinct CDR3 sequences listed, around 19% were seen once. Per germline, CDR1 SEHNR and CDR2 FQNEAQ (reference sequence). V gave up 11 bases and J gave up 4 bases, with 14 bases separating them. The CDR3 is made up of 13 amino acids. This TCR derives from a human donor who donated a stem cell graft to a child with acute lymphoblastic leukemia. The sequencing here drew on PBMCs from the stem cell graft donor, taken from the stem cell graft. This chain uses TRBV7-9 with TRBJ2-2; D is possibly TRBD2 (5 bases). CDR3 sequence: CARPGEGTGELFF. The CDR3 DNA sequence: TGTGCCCGCCCCGGGGAAGGCACCGGGGAGCTGTTTTTT.